This T cell receptor beta chain was captured in a study of blood T cells in healthy people across ages. Overall study results and limits: Diversity was estimated from one million T cells, and these estimates were considered underestimates.

The use of a sample-barcoded 5' primer and a J-beta primer mix characterized a second PCR of roughly 7 to 12 cycles. TCRdb fed the 5' RACE reads into MiXCR, producing one record per CDR3 protein. In the table there are fewer than 700,000 distinct CDR3 sequences, about 43% of which are singletons. This clonotype was detected a few times. The antigen remains undetermined. The receptor was derived from an elderly man in good health. The sample consisted of blood.

CDR3: CSARDPSAGAKNIQYF. The CDR3 bases are TGCAGTGCTAGAGATCCTAGCGCTGGGGCCAAAAACATTCAGTACTTC. This sequence joins TRBV20-1 and TRBJ2-4; D is perhaps TRBD2 (6 bases). This CDR3 has 16 residues. The germline V and J ends were trimmed by 0 bases and 1 base, with 13 bases remaining between them. Germline assignment: CDR1 DFQATT and CDR2 SNEGSKA (reference sequence).